The next 26 T cell receptor beta chains were all read from a single sample in a study of T cells in Graves' hyperthyroidism and ophthalmopathy. What was amplified from RNA transcripts were TCR beta CDR3 regions. First-round RT-PCR of the TCR CDR3 relied on the HTBI primer set. Each CDR3 protein is one row after TCRdb ran MiXCR on the multiplex PCR reads. The table lists hundreds of thousands of distinct CDR3 sequences, 15% to 17% of them singletons. Sequenced sample: blood. Source of these receptors: a woman younger than 30 with Graves' hyperthyroidism.

This clonotype was counted ten times or more. CDR3 in amino acids: CASSELGGQNSYEQYF. DNA of the CDR3: TGTGCCAGCAGTGAGCTCGGGGGACAGAATTCGTACGAGCAGTACTTC. V and J are TRBV6-1 and TRBJ2-7; TRBD1 might be the D (7 bases). Germline V gene sequence: CDR1 MNHNS, CDR2 SASEGT. Trimming shortened V by 3 bases and J by 4 bases, and 19 bases separated the two germline ends. The CDR3 loop spans 16 amino acids.

This clonotype was counted ten times or more. The chain employs TRBV7-9 and TRBJ2-1, with 7 bases that match TRBD2. Per germline, CDR1 SEHNR and CDR2 FQNEAQ (reference sequence). V was pared by 4 bases and J by 5 bases, with 11 bases of the junction left unmatched. This CDR3 has 16 residues. CDR3 in amino acids: CASSSHGGTFHNEQFF. The CDR3 nucleotides are TGTGCCAGCAGCTCCCACGGGGGGACTTTCCACAATGAGCAGTTCTTC.

This clonotype occurred many times. V gene TRBV5-1 combines with J gene TRBJ2-1, with D perhaps matching TRBD1 (5 bases). The germline V gene has CDR1 SGHRS and CDR2 YFSETQ. Trimming took off 0 bases at V and 3 bases at J, with 22 bases between the two ends. The CDR3 is 19 amino acids. This chain's CDR3 is CASSLDHSQGSSFYNEQFF. Here the CDR3 DNA reads TGCGCCAGCAGCTTGGACCACAGCCAGGGCTCTTCCTTCTACAATGAGCAGTTCTTC.

In this sample, this clonotype turned up many times. The rearrangement uses TRBV7-3 and TRBJ2-1; possibly TRBD2 for D (5 bases). This CDR3 is built from 13 residues. V was clipped by 1 base and J by 9 bases, with 10 bases between them. Looked up from germline, CDR1 is SGHTA and CDR2 is FQGTGA. The DNA of the CDR3 is TGTGCCAGCAGCTTAATAACTAGTGGTGAGCAGTTCTTC. It is translated as CASSLITSGEQFF.

The gene calls are TRBV10-1 and TRBJ1-2, with no clear D. The V end lost 0 bases, the J end lost 4 bases, and 3 bases lay between the germline ends. Germline V gene data show CDR1 as WNHNN and CDR2 as SYGVQD (reference sequence). This CDR3 comprises 12 residues. CDR3 protein: CASSESTYGYTF. CDR3 DNA sequence: TGCGCCAGCAGTGAGTCAACCTATGGCTACACCTTC.

In regard to this clonotype: Just one base apart from a much larger clone, this may be a read error. The chain joins TRBV19 to TRBJ1-5; the D gene is possibly TRBD1 (6 bases). Germline values: CDR1 LNHDA, CDR2 SQIVND (reference sequence). CDR3 length: 15 residues. CDR3 region: CTSREWTVSNQPQHF. Written as DNA, the CDR3 is TGTACCAGTAGAGAGTGGACAGTAAGCAATCAGCCCCAGCATTTT.

This clonotype has just a few counts. The chain carries TRBV4-2 and TRBJ2-7; 9 positions agree with TRBD1. Germline V gene sequence: CDR1 LGHNA, CDR2 YNFKEQ. CDR3 length: 17 amino acids. V lost 1 base, J lost 6 bases, and 13 bases stayed unmatched. The CDR3 bases are TGTGCCAGCAGCCAAGTCCAGGCCGGGACAGGGACCGCCGAGCAGTACTTC. Residues: CASSQVQAGTGTAEQYF.

In this sample, this clonotype turned up many times. The chain joins TRBV2 to TRBJ2-5; D is possibly TRBD1 (6 bases). Germline V gives CDR1 SNHLY, CDR2 FYNNEI. This CDR3 spans 15 amino acids. Trimming stripped 3 bases from V and 2 bases from J, with 13 bases between. CDR3 in DNA: TGTGCCAGCAGTGAGAGCAGGGGACGTCAAGAGACCCAGTACTTC. Protein product: CASSESRGRQETQYF.

In its sample, this clonotype was seen many times. The chain couples TRBV20-1 to TRBJ2-7; 7 bases map to TRBD2. The CDR3 length is 14 residues. The ends lost 4 bases at V and 4 bases at J; junction bases unmatched: 10. Looked up from germline, CDR1 is DFQATT and CDR2 is SNEGSKA (reference sequence). The CDR3 is CSAMEPGLQYEQYF. CDR3 nucleotides: TGCAGTGCTATGGAACCGGGACTACAATACGAGCAGTACTTC.

Ten or more counts support this clonotype. The genes are TRBV2 and TRBJ2-3, with 10 bases identical to TRBD2. Germline V gene lookup returns CDR1 SNHLY and CDR2 FYNNEI. V dropped 1 base and J dropped 8; count of bases not matched to a gene: 6. This CDR3 has 15 residues. The CDR3 coding sequence is TGTGCCAGCAGTGAAGGGCTAGCGGGAGAGGGTACGCAGTATTTT. Translating it yields CASSEGLAGEGTQYF. Together with reference TRBV2 and TRBJ2-3, the CDR3 gives the full variable domain: EPEVTQTPSHQVTQMGQEVILRCVPISNHLYFYWYRQILGQKVEFLVSFYNNEISEKSEIFDDQFSVERPDGSNFTLKIRSTKLEDSAMYFCASSEGLAGEGTQYFGPGTRLTVL.

This clonotype has at least ten counts. The V and J genes are TRBV18 and TRBJ2-7; TRBD1 agrees at 7 bases. With 8 bases clipped from V and 0 bases from J, the junction kept 10 bases outside the gene matches. Germline assignment: CDR1 KGHSH and CDR2 LQKENI. The CDR3 spans 15 residues. Written as DNA, the CDR3 is TGTGCCAGCAGCCCGAGGGGGCAGAGCTCCTACGAGCAGTACTTC. It encodes CASSPRGQSSYEQYF.

This clonotype showed up many times. The V call is TRBV5-1, the J call TRBJ2-7, with TRBD1 as a possible D gene (5 bases). Germline CDR1 and CDR2: SGHRS and YFSETQ. The V end was cut by 4 bases, the J end by 1 base, with 6 bases between. This CDR3 is 12 amino acids long. The CDR3, as DNA: TGCGCCAGCAGCGCAGGGTCCTACGAGCAGTACTTC. Encoded protein: CASSAGSYEQYF.

This clonotype was seen ten or more times. A read error may account for a junction end that differs from germline. The rearrangement links TRBV6-9 to TRBJ2-7; TRBD1 agrees at 8 bases. The CDR3 has 15 residues. Germline loops: CDR1 MNHGY, CDR2 SVAAGI. The CDR3 bases are TGTGCCAGCAGCTATTACAGAGGACAGGGCGTGAAGCAGTACTTC. Protein: CASSYYRGQGVKQYF.

The V call is TRBV6-2 or TRBV6-3, the J call TRBJ1-3; D may be TRBD1 (5 bases). Trimming removed 7 bases from V and 4 bases from J, with 17 bases in between. CDR1 MNHEY and CDR2 SVGEGT come from the germline V gene. The CDR3 is 15 residues long. Here the CDR3 reads CASISITGLGNTIYF. CDR3 sequence (DNA): TGTGCCAGCATTTCCATCACAGGTTTAGGAAACACCATATATTTT.

The chain joins TRBV3-1 to TRBJ2-3; TRBD2 aligns across 7 bases. The V gene end was trimmed by 4 bases and the J gene end by 5 bases; junction bases not matched to a gene: 6. Germline-derived CDR1 and CDR2 are LGHDT and YNNKEL (reference sequence). This CDR3 is 14 amino acids long. The CDR3 loop is CASSLGIAGDTQYF. CDR3 bases: TGTGCCAGCAGCCTCGGGATAGCGGGAGATACGCAGTATTTT.

The gene calls are TRBV7-9 and TRBJ1-4; D not resolved. The CDR3 is 16 amino acids. V was trimmed by 6 bases and J by 8 bases, leaving 22 bases between them. Germline V gene sequence: CDR1 SEHNR, CDR2 FQNEAQ (reference sequence). The CDR3 sequence is CASRLTGAEEVEKLFF. Written as DNA, the CDR3 is TGTGCCAGCAGGTTGACCGGTGCCGAGGAGGTCGAAAAACTGTTTTTT.

This clonotype was detected many times. The chain combines TRBV5-4 with TRBJ2-1; weak D call: TRBD1 (6 bases). The V gene's germline CDR1 is SGHNT and CDR2 YYREEE (reference sequence). Trimming removed 1 base at V and 6 bases at J, with 8 bases between. The CDR3 has 13 amino acids. The CDR3 sequence: CASSLPRGNEQFF. In nucleotides, the CDR3 is TGTGCCAGCAGCTTGCCCAGGGGCAATGAGCAGTTCTTC.

Turning to this clonotype: Given a much more abundant clone one base away, this may be a read error. The chain recombines TRBV2 with TRBJ1-2, with D tentatively TRBD1 (5 bases). Germline loops: CDR1 SNHLY, CDR2 FYNNEI. The length of the CDR3 is 12 residues. V was trimmed by 4 bases and J by 14 bases, leaving 17 bases between them. The CDR3 reads CASSGAPGAGTF. The DNA for the CDR3 is TGTGCCAGCAGTGGAGCGCCCGGGGCAGGGACCTTC.

This clonotype was seen a few times. In nucleotides, the CDR3 is TGTGCCAGTAGTACTAGCGGGGGGGTTGATACGCAGTATTTT. It specifies CASSTSGGVDTQYF. This chain connects TRBV19 to TRBJ2-3, with 12 nucleotides matching TRBD2. Germline CDR1 and CDR2: LNHDA and SQIVND (reference sequence). The CDR3 runs 14 residues. Unmatched junction bases numbered 2, after V lost 4 bases and J lost 6 bases.

The rearrangement joins TRBV24-1 to TRBJ2-2; D is possibly TRBD2 (5 bases). The V gene lost 2 bases and the J gene lost 3 bases, with 9 bases spanning the gap. Germline V gene data show CDR1 as KGHDR and CDR2 as SFDVKD. The CDR3 contains 15 residues. CDR3 nucleotides: TGTGCCACCAGTGATTGGAGAGGGCACACCGGGGAGCTGTTTTTT. This sequence encodes CATSDWRGHTGELFF.

This clonotype was seen many times. The chain couples TRBV11-2 to TRBJ2-1; D is possibly TRBD1 or TRBD2 (5 bases each). This CDR3 spans 12 amino acids. V was trimmed by 6 bases and J by 10 bases, leaving 13 bases between them. Germline CDR1 and CDR2: SGHAT and FQNNGV. CDR3 sequence: CASRGESREQFF. CDR3 DNA sequence: TGTGCCAGCAGGGGGGAAAGTAGAGAGCAGTTCTTC.

This clonotype has just a few counts. This chain uses TRBV7-2 with TRBJ2-1; 8 bases are a match to TRBD1. The germline CDR1 and CDR2 sequences are SGHTA and FQGNSA. Trimming at V came to 5 bases and at J to 6 bases, leaving 9 bases not matched to a gene. This CDR3 spans 15 amino acids. CDR3 amino acids: CASSQVGTGGNEQFF. The CDR3 DNA sequence: TGTGCCAGCAGCCAGGTCGGTACAGGGGGCAATGAGCAGTTCTTC.

In its sample, this clonotype was seen many times. The gene calls are TRBV28 and TRBJ2-4; D not certain. From germline, CDR1 is MDHEN and CDR2 SYDVKM. V lost 5 bases to trimming and J lost 9 bases, with 20 bases between them. This CDR3 has 15 amino acids. DNA for the CDR3: TGTGCCAGCAGTCCCTCTCCGTGGGAATGGGGCATTCAGTACTTC. It codes for CASSPSPWEWGIQYF.

CDR3 sequence: CSVGLVEQFF. The CDR3 nucleotides read TGCAGCGTGGGGTTAGTAGAGCAGTTCTTC. The chain recombines TRBV29-1 with TRBJ2-1; D not resolved. Trimming left V 6 bases short and J 10 bases short, with 10 bases between. This CDR3 contains 10 residues. Germline values: CDR1 SQVTM, CDR2 ANQGSEA.

Of note for this clonotype: One end of the junction is discordant with germline, which a read error may explain. The chain is built from TRBV19 and TRBJ2-7, with D unresolved. From germline, CDR1 is LNHDA and CDR2 SQIVND (reference sequence). The CDR3 has 16 amino acids. For the CDR3, the DNA is TGTGCCAGTAGTCTCTCGCCATTTTTGAGCTCCTACGGGCAGTACTTC. Amino acid sequence: CASSLSPFLSSYGQYF.

Many counts were recorded for this clonotype. The chain has TRBV6-1 and TRBJ1-2; TRBD1 aligns across 8 bases. Germline V gene sequence: CDR1 MNHNS, CDR2 SASEGT. V shed 8 bases and J 8 bases; nucleotides not matched to a gene: 7. The CDR3 has 12 residues. The DNA for the CDR3 is TGTGCCAGCGGTAGGACAGGGCAAGGCTACACCTTC. This encodes CASGRTGQGYTF.